This TCR beta chain was sequenced for a study of control samples from healthy donors and cancer patients. Profiling relied on immunoSEQ multiplex PCR, and the TCRdb table lists in-frame clones only, not all of them. Altogether approximately 190,000 clones are present, 91% being singletons, with the ten largest covering approximately 1.8%. Germline CDR1 and CDR2: SGDLS and YYNGEE. The CDR3 has 15 residues. With V trimmed by 4 bases and J by 4 bases, 7 bases remained unmatched. What was sequenced was blood. The receptor was derived from a man aged 30-40 years in good health. The rearrangement joins TRBV9 to TRBJ1-2; 10 bases map to TRBD1. CDR3 loop: CASSTADRGSYGYTF. CDR3 DNA sequence: TGTGCCAGCAGCACGGCGGACAGGGGGAGCTATGGCTACACCTTC.